This TCR beta chain emerged from a study of Ad26.COV2.S vaccination and SARS-CoV-2 variants. The treatment denotes: about 20 received Ad26.COV2.S at low or high dose, single or two shots; 5 received placebo; per-sample allocation not given. It was on day 63 after the first vaccine or placebo injection that samples were taken. The assay was immunoSEQ multiplex PCR, and TCRdb's table has in-frame clones only and misses some. The sample comprises roughly 460,000 clones, 70% to 90% of which are singletons, and about 1.5% rests with the top ten. The TCR was taken from a person between 18 and 60 years old who received the Ad26.COV2.S COVID-19 vaccine or a placebo. The sample consisted of peripheral blood, taken in a trial of Ad26.COV2.S vaccine versus placebo.

This CDR3 is CASSLVQGRNEQFF. CDR3 sequence (DNA): TGTGCCAGCAGCTTGGTCCAGGGACGCAATGAGCAGTTCTTC. This rearrangement joins TRBV5-4 to TRBJ2-1; possibly TRBD1 or TRBD2 for D (5 bases each). Trimming left V 0 bases short and J 6 bases short, with 10 bases between. Germline CDR1 and CDR2: SGHNT and YYREEE (reference sequence). This CDR3 spans 14 amino acids.